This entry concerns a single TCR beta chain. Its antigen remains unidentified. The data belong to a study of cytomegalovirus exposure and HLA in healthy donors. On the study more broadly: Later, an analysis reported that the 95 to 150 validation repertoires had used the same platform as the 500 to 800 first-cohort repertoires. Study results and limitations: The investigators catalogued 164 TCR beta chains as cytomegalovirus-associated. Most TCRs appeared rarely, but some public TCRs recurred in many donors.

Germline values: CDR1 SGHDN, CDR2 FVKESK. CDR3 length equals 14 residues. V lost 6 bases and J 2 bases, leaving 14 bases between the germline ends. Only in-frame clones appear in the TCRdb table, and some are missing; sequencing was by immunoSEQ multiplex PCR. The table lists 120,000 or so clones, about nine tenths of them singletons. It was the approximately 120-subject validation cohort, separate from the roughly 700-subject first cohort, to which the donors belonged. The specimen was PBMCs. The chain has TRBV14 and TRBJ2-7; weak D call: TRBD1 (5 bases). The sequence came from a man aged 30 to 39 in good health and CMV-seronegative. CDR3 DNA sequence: TGTGCCAGCAGTCTTACAGGTGTTGCCTACGAGCAGTACTTC. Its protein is CASSLTGVAYEQYF.